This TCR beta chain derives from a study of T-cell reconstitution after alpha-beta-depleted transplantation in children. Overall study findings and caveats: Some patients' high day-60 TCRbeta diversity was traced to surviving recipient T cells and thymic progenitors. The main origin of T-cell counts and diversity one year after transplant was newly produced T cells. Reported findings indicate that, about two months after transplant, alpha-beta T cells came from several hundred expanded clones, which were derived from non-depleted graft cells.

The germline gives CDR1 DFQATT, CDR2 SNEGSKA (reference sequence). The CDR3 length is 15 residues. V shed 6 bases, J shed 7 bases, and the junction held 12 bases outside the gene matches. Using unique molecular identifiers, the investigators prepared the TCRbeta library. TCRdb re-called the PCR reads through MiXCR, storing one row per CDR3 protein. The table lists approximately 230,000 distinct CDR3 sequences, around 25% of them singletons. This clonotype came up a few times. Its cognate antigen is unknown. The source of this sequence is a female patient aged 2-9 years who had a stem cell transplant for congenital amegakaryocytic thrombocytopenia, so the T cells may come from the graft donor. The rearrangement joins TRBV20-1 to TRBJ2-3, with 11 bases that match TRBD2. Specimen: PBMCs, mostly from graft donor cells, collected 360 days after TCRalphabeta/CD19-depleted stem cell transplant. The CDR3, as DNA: TGCAGTGCGGGGGCTAGCGGGGGGTCTCCTTATACGCAGTATTTT. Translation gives CSAGASGGSPYTQYF.